These 6 T cell receptor beta chains share one sample of origin, sequenced in a study of PD-1 blockade in mismatch repair-deficient tumors (dated by TCRdb to 2016 to 2017). Preparation of the library involved the immunoSEQ multiplex PCR assay. In its TCRdb copy, this immuneACCESS table keeps in-frame sequences only and misses some clones. Where compared with another copy, unresolved V genes explain less than half of these, and the others have no known cause. This sample comprises about 63,000 clones, 70% to 90% of them detected only once. Of the sample, around 14% falls within the top ten clones. This material consisted of peripheral blood, taken 52 weeks after starting pembrolizumab. The receptors come from an adult with mismatch repair-deficient cancer.

Here the CDR3 reads CASSQGLAGGDTQYF. The CDR3 DNA reads TGTGCCAGCAGCCAGGGACTAGCGGGAGGAGATACGCAGTATTTT. The genes are TRBV6-5 and TRBJ2-3, with 15 positions matching TRBD2. With 6 bases clipped from V and 5 bases from J, the junction kept 3 bases outside the gene matches. The CDR3 consists of 15 residues. Germline V gene lookup returns CDR1 MNHEY and CDR2 SVGAGI.

This clone appeared once. The chain employs TRBV7-3 and TRBJ2-3; TRBD2 matches 10 bases. The CDR3 runs 15 residues. The V segment lost 1 base and the J segment 8 bases; nucleotides outside the gene matches: 6. Germline-derived CDR1 and CDR2 are SGHTA and FQGTGA. In nucleotides, the CDR3 is TGTGCCAGCAGCTTAAGGGGCGCTAGCGGGAGTACGCAGTATTTT. Protein: CASSLRGASGSTQYF.

This clone was picked up a small number of times. The V gene is TRBV27, the J gene TRBJ2-7, with D perhaps given as TRBD1 or TRBD2 (5 bases each). This CDR3 has 12 amino acids. Looked up from germline, CDR1 is MNHEY and CDR2 is SMNVEV (reference sequence). CDR3 nucleotides: TGTGCATCGGGGCTACTAGGGGACGAGCAGTACTTC. As protein: CASGLLGDEQYF.

The gene calls are TRBV19 and TRBJ2-1; D unresolved. The germline V gene encodes CDR1 LNHDA and CDR2 SQIVND (reference sequence). The CDR3 loop spans 14 amino acids. V was clipped by 2 bases and J by 3 bases, with 8 bases between them. The CDR3 nucleotides read TGTGCCAGTAGTATAAGTGACCTCTACAATGAGCAGTTCTTC. This sequence encodes CASSISDLYNEQFF.

V usage is TRBV7-9 and J usage is TRBJ2-1, with 7 bases aligning to TRBD2. In germline, CDR1 is SEHNR, CDR2 FQNEAQ (reference sequence). J lost 4 bases, V lost 2 bases, and 5 bases had no gene match. This CDR3 is 15 amino acids long. The CDR3 protein is CASSLSGVRYNEQFF. CDR3 nucleotide sequence: TGTGCCAGCAGCTTAAGCGGGGTTAGGTACAATGAGCAGTTCTTC.

Of note for this clone: One junction end disagrees with the germline gene, perhaps due to a read error. The genes are TRBV7-9 and TRBJ2-5, with TRBD1 matching 9 bases. The CDR3 covers 16 residues. Germline V gives CDR1 SEHNR, CDR2 FQNEAQ (reference sequence). The CDR3: CASSPGTGTTQESQYF. The CDR3 bases are TGTGCCAGCAGTCCCGGGACAGGGACGACCCAAGAGTCCCAGTACTTC.